These 14 T cell receptor beta chains came from one sample sequenced in a study of blood T cell repertoires in COVID-19. TCRdb keeps only in-frame clones here, not all; method: immunoSEQ multiplex PCR. The sample holds 94,000 or so clones, roughly 88% seen once. What was sequenced was peripheral blood. The source is a man between 60 and 70 years old with acute or convalescent COVID-19.

The chain couples TRBV27 to TRBJ2-1; TRBD2 might be the D (6 bases). Germline-derived CDR1 and CDR2 are MNHEY and SMNVEV (reference sequence). Between the trimmed V and J ends, which lost 0 bases and 6 bases, there was a span of 15 bases. The CDR3 extends over 16 amino acids. CDR3 sequence (DNA): TGTGCCAGCAGTTTATCCGGGACTGGATATTTCAATGAGCAGTTCTTC. Its protein is CASSLSGTGYFNEQFF.

The genes are TRBV7-2 and TRBJ2-2; D is possibly TRBD1 (5 bases). Trimming took 4 bases from V and 6 from J, leaving 18 bases between them. The germline V gene encodes CDR1 SGHTA and CDR2 FQGNSA. CDR3 length: 16 amino acids. CDR3 residues: CASSWGRAGSAGELFF. In DNA form, the CDR3 reads TGTGCCAGCAGCTGGGGCCGGGCAGGGTCGGCCGGGGAGCTGTTTTTT.

The chain joins TRBV28 to TRBJ1-5; D is unresolved. Trimming took off 8 bases at V and 5 bases at J, with 7 bases between the two ends. From germline, CDR1 is MDHEN and CDR2 SYDVKM. This CDR3 is built from 11 residues. CDR3 protein: CASSSYQPQHF. The CDR3 nucleotides are TGTGCCAGCTCCTCCTATCAGCCCCAGCATTTT.

CDR3 protein: CASSSRESGNTIYF. The CDR3 DNA follows: TGTGCCAGCAGCTCCAGGGAATCTGGAAACACCATATATTTT. The V call is TRBV7-2, the J call TRBJ1-3; weak D call: TRBD1 (5 bases). This CDR3 is 14 amino acids long. V shed 4 bases and J shed 1 base, with 8 bases lying between them. The germline V gene encodes CDR1 SGHTA and CDR2 FQGNSA.

This clone was counted once. This chain joins TRBV18 and TRBJ2-1; 9 bases map to TRBD1. The V and J ends lost 3 bases and 7 bases, in that order; junction bases with no gene match: 7. Germline CDR1 is KGHSH and CDR2 is LQKENI. This CDR3 contains 15 residues. The CDR3 here is CASSPLGTGSNEQFF. DNA of the CDR3: TGTGCCAGCTCACCCTTAGGGACAGGGTCTAATGAGCAGTTCTTC.

This clone was seen a handful of times. V gene TRBV6-2 or TRBV6-3 combines with J gene TRBJ2-7; 7 bases match TRBD1. This CDR3 is 14 amino acids long. V lost 6 bases, J lost 2 bases, and 7 bases stayed unmatched. Germline V gene lookup returns CDR1 MNHEY and CDR2 SVGEGT. The CDR3 loop is CASSRTGDAYEQYV. The CDR3 DNA reads TGTGCCAGCAGCCGAACAGGGGACGCCTACGAGCAGTACGTC.

The chain carries TRBV25-1 and TRBJ1-1; D may be TRBD1 (6 bases). Germline V gene sequence: CDR1 MGHDK, CDR2 SYGVNS. The CDR3 totals 12 residues. The germline V and J ends were trimmed by 6 bases and 5 bases, with 10 bases remaining between them. The CDR3 sequence: CASREGGTEAFF. For the CDR3, the DNA is TGTGCCAGCAGGGAAGGGGGGACTGAAGCTTTCTTT.

This sequence joins TRBV6-5 and TRBJ2-5, with a possible D match to TRBD2 (5 bases). V dropped 7 bases and J dropped 5 bases, with 20 bases sitting between them. Germline CDR1 reads MNHEY; CDR2 reads SVGAGI. This CDR3 is built from 15 residues. CDR3 region: CASTLVAGVKETQYF. The CDR3 DNA sequence: TGTGCCAGCACCCTGGTGGCGGGCGTTAAGGAGACCCAGTACTTC.

V gene TRBV20-1 combines with J gene TRBJ2-7; D may be TRBD1 (5 bases). V was trimmed by 3 bases and J by 8 bases, leaving 17 bases between them. CDR1 is DFQATT and CDR2 is SNEGSKA in the germline V gene (reference sequence). The CDR3 loop spans 13 amino acids. This CDR3 is CSASRGPAIQQYV. The CDR3 DNA is TGCAGTGCTAGTAGGGGTCCCGCCATCCAGCAGTACGTC.

This chain connects TRBV7-7 to TRBJ2-5; TRBD1 matches at 9 bases. This CDR3 is 16 amino acids long. Per germline, CDR1 SSHAT and CDR2 FNYEAQ (reference sequence). The trim removed 5 bases at V and 7 bases at J, leaving 14 bases unmatched. In DNA form, the CDR3 reads TGTGCCAGCAGCCCCCGACCCACAGGGGGCGACGGGACCCAGTACTTC. It specifies CASSPRPTGGDGTQYF.

This clone was detected a few times. The chain has TRBV5-1 and TRBJ1-2, with a possible D match to TRBD1 (6 bases). V was cut by 4 bases and J by 4 bases, with 17 bases left in between. CDR1 SGHRS and CDR2 YFSETQ come from the germline V gene. The CDR3 runs 15 residues. As DNA, the CDR3 is TGCGCCAGCAGCCCTGGTGCCAGGGGCGGCTATGGCTACACCTTC. This codes for CASSPGARGGYGYTF.

The chain joins TRBV7-8 to TRBJ2-7, with a weak D call TRBD1 (6 bases). Trimming stripped 6 bases from V and 0 bases from J, with 15 bases between. Germline V gene lookup returns CDR1 SGHVS and CDR2 FQNEAQ. The CDR3 spans 15 residues. The CDR3 here is CASSRQAISSYEQYV. In DNA, the CDR3 is TGTGCCAGCAGTCGACAGGCTATAAGCTCCTACGAGCAGTACGTC.

V gene TRBV7-2 combines with J gene TRBJ2-2; maybe TRBD1 (6 bases). There are 16 residues in the CDR3. Germline V gives CDR1 SGHTA, CDR2 FQGNSA. V gave up 4 bases and J gave up 4 bases, with 16 bases separating them. The CDR3 loop is CASSSMPPGATGELFF. The CDR3 bases are TGTGCCAGCAGCTCGATGCCCCCAGGGGCCACCGGGGAGCTGTTTTTT. The full variable domain, its missing parts supplied by reference TRBV7-2 and TRBJ2-2, is GAGVSQSPSNKVTEKGKDVELRCDPISGHTALYWYRQSLGQGLEFLIYFQGNSAPDKSGLPSDRFSAERTGGSVSTLTIQRTQQEDSAVYLCASSSMPPGATGELFFGEGSRLTVL.

The rearrangement links TRBV4-1 to TRBJ2-7; D is unresolved. The CDR3 has 14 residues. Germline CDR1 MGHRA, CDR2 YSYEKL. Trimming removed 0 bases at V and 6 bases at J, with 12 bases between. CDR3 DNA: TGCGCCAGCAGCCAAGAAATTTTATCGTTCGAGCAGTACGTC. This encodes CASSQEILSFEQYV.